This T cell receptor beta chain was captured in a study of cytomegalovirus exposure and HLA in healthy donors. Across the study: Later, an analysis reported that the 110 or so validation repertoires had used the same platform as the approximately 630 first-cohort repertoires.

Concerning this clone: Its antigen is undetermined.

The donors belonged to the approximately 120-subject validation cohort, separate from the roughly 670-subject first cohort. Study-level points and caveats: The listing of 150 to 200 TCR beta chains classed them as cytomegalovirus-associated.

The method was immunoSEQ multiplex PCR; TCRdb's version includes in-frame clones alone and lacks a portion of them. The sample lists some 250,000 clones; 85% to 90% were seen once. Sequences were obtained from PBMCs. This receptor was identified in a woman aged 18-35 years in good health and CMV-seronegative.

For the CDR3, the DNA is TGTGCCAGCAGTTTTTTTCAGGGGGCGTACGAGCAGTACTTC. It encodes CASSFFQGAYEQYF. The V gene is TRBV27, the J gene TRBJ2-7; 8 nucleotides match TRBD1. The CDR3 runs 14 residues. Per germline, CDR1 MNHEY and CDR2 SMNVEV (reference sequence). V lost 3 bases, J lost 4 bases, and 5 bases stayed unmatched.